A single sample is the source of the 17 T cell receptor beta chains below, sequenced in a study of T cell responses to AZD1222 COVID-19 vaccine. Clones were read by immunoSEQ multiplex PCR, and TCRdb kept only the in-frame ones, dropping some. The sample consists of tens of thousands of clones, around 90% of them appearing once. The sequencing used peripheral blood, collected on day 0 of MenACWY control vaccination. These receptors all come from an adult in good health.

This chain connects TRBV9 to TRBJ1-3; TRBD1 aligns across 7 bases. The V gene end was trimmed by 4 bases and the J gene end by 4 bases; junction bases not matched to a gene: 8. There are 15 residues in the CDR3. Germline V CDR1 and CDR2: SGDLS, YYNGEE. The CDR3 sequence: CASSPRQGLGNTIYF. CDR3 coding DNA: TGTGCCAGCAGCCCTAGACAGGGCTTAGGAAACACCATATATTTT.

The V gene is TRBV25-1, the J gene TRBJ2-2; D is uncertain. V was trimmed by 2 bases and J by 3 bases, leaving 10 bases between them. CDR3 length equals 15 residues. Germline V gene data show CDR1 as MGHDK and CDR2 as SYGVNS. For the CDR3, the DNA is TGTGCCAGCAGTGAAAGTTTAGGGTACACCGGGGAGCTGTTTTTT. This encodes CASSESLGYTGELFF. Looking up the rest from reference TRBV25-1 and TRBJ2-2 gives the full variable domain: EADIYQTPRYLVIGTGKKITLECSQTMGHDKMYWYQQDPGMELHLIHYSYGVNSTEKGDLSSESTVSRIRTEHFPLTLESARPSHTSQYLCASSESLGYTGELFFGEGSRLTVL.

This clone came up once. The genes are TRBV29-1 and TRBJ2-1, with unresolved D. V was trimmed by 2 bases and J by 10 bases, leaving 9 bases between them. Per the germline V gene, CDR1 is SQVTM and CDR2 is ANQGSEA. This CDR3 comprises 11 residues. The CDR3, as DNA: TGCAGCGTTGAACAAGGTGAGGAGCAGTTCTTC. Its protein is CSVEQGEEQFF.

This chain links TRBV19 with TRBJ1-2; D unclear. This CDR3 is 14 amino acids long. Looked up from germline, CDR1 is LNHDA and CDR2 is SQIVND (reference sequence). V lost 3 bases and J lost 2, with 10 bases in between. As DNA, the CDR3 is TGTGCCAGTAGTATCGCGGAACTCAACTATGGCTACACCTTC. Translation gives CASSIAELNYGYTF.

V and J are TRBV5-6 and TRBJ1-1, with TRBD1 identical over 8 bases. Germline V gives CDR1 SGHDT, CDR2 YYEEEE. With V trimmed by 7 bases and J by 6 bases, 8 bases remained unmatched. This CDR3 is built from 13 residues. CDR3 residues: CASLTDRGSEAFF. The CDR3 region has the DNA TGTGCCAGCTTAACCGACAGGGGTTCTGAAGCTTTCTTT.

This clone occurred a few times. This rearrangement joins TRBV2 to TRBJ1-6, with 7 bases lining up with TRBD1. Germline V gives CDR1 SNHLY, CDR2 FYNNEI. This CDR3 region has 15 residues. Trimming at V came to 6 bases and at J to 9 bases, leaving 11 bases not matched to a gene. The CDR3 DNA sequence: TGTGCCAGCAGGTCAGGGGGTCTTGAATCTTCACCCCTCCACTTT. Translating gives CASRSGGLESSPLHF. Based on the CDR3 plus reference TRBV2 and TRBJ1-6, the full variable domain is EPEVTQTPSHQVTQMGQEVILRCVPISNHLYFYWYRQILGQKVEFLVSFYNNEISEKSEIFDDQFSVERPDGSNFTLKIRSTKLEDSAMYFCASRSGGLESSPLHFGNGTRLTVT.

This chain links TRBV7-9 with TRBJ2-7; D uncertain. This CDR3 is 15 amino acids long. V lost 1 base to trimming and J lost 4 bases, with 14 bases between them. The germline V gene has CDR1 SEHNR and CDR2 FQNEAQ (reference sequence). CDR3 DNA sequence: TGTGCCAGCAGCTTAGACACCGCTGGGTCGTACGAGCAGTACTTC. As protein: CASSLDTAGSYEQYF.

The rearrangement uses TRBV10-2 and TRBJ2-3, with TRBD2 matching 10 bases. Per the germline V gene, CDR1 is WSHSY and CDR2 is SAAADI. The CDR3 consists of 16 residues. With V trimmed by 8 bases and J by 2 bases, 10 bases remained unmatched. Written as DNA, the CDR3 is TGCGCCAGCCGGCTGAGGCTAGCGGGAGTCACAGATACGCAGTATTTT. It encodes CASRLRLAGVTDTQYF.

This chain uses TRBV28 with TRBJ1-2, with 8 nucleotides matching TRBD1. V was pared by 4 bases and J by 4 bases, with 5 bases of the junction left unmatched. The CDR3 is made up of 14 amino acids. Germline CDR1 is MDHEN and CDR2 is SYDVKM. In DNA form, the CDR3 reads TGTGCCAGCAGTTCTAACAGGGGGATCTATGGCTACACCTTC. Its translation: CASSSNRGIYGYTF.

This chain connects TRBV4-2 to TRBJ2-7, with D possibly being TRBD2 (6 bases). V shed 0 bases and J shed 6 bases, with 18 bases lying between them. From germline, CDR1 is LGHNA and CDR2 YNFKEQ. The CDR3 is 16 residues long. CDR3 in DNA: TGTGCCAGCAGCCAAGATAACCGGGACTTGGGGGGCGAGCAGTACTTC. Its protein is CASSQDNRDLGGEQYF.

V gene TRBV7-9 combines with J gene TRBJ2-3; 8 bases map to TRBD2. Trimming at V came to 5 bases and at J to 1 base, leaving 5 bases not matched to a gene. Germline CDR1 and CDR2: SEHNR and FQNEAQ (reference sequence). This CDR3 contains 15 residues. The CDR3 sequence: CASSPTGGGTDTQYF. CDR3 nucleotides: TGTGCCAGCAGCCCGACGGGGGGGGGCACAGATACGCAGTATTTT.

CDR3 nucleotide sequence: TGCGCCAGCAGAGCTCGTCTAGCGGGAGTTGATGAGCAGTTCTTC. Residues: CASRARLAGVDEQFF. The genes are TRBV5-1 and TRBJ2-1; TRBD2 aligns across 10 bases. Germline CDR1 SGHRS, CDR2 YFSETQ. Unmatched junction bases numbered 10, after V lost 5 bases and J lost 8 bases. The CDR3 has 15 residues.

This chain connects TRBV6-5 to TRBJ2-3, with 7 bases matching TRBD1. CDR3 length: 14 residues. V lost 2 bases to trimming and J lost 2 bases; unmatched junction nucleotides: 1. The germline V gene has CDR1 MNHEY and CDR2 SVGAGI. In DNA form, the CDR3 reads TGTGCCAGCAGTTACAGGGGGCCCACAGATACGCAGTATTTT. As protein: CASSYRGPTDTQYF.

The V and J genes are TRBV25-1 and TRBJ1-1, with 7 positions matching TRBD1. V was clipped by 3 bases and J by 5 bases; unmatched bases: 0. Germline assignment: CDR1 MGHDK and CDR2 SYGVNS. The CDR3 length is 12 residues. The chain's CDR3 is CASSETGTEAFF. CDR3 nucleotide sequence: TGTGCCAGCAGTGAGACAGGGACTGAAGCTTTCTTT.

This chain's CDR3 is CASSIMGQQARETQYF. CDR3 in DNA: TGCGCCAGCAGCATAATGGGACAGCAAGCAAGAGAGACCCAGTACTTC. The chain uses TRBV5-1 and TRBJ2-5, with 7 bases fitting TRBD1. V was clipped by 4 bases and J by 4 bases; unmatched bases: 13. This CDR3 is 16 amino acids long. Germline CDR1 SGHRS, CDR2 YFSETQ.

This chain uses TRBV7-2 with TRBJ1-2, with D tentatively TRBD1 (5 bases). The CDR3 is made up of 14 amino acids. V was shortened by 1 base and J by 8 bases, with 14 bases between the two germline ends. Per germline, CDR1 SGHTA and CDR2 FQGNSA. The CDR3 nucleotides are TGTGCCAGCAGCTTAGAGGTGGGGGTAGGCGGCTACACCTTC. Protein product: CASSLEVGVGGYTF. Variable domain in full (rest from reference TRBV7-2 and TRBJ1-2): GAGVSQSPSNKVTEKGKDVELRCDPISGHTALYWYRQSLGQGLEFLIYFQGNSAPDKSGLPSDRFSAERTGGSVSTLTIQRTQQEDSAVYLCASSLEVGVGGYTFGSGTRLTVV.

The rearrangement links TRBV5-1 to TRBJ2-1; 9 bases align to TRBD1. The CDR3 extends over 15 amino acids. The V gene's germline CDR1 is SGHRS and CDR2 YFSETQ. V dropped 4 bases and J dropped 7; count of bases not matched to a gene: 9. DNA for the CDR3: TGCGCCAGCAGCCCCGAGGGACAGGGAGGGAATGAGCAGTTCTTC. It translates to CASSPEGQGGNEQFF.